One sample yielded the 19 T cell receptor beta chains listed below, sequenced in a study of blood T cells in healthy people across ages. A second roughly 6 to 11 cycle PCR used barcoded and J-beta primers. Each CDR3 protein is one row after TCRdb ran MiXCR on the 5' RACE reads. This sample has fewer than 800,000 distinct CDR3 sequences; around a quarter occur once, and the top ten carry more than 7.5%. These records were also assigned to another study, of T cells of mothers and their children.

Sequences were obtained from blood. These receptors were collected from a boy aged 5-17 years in good health.

In the case of this clonotype: No conserved phenylalanine or tryptophan ends this CDR3, so it is likely a read error. The chain has TRBV24-1 and TRBJ2-5; D possibly matches TRBD1 or TRBD2 (5 bases each). The ends were cut back, 2 bases at V and 1 base at J, with 10 bases in the middle. This CDR3 comprises 15 residues. The germline V gene encodes CDR1 KGHDR and CDR2 SFDVKD. The CDR3 protein is CATSDWDGSQETQYL. CDR3 nucleotide sequence: TGTGCCACCAGTGATTGGGACGGCAGCCAAGAGACCCAGTACCTC.

This clonotype occurred a few times. The rearrangement links TRBV12-3 or TRBV12-4 to TRBJ2-2; the match to TRBD1 covers 8 bases. The V gene end was trimmed by 3 bases and the J gene end by 4 bases; junction bases not matched to a gene: 1. The CDR3 extends over 14 amino acids. CDR3 region: CASSFDRGTGELFF. The CDR3 nucleotides read TGTGCCAGCAGTTTCGACAGGGGCACCGGGGAGCTGTTTTTT.

Details on this clonotype: The germline gene is not matched at one end of the junction; a read error may be the cause. The CDR3 region has the DNA TGTGCCGGCAGCCAAGATTATATCAACAATGAGCAGTTCTTC. The encoded protein is CAGSQDYINNEQFF. The V and J genes are TRBV6-2 or TRBV6-3 and TRBJ2-1; D ambiguous. This CDR3 is built from 14 residues. Per germline, CDR1 MNHEY and CDR2 SVGEGT.

CDR3 DNA: TGTGCCAGCAGTTTCCCGGAGAGCTCCTACAATGAGCAGTTCTTC. It translates to CASSFPESSYNEQFF. The chain couples TRBV12-3 or TRBV12-4 to TRBJ2-1; D unclear. The V end was cut by 3 bases, the J end by 0 bases, with 9 bases between. There are 15 residues in the CDR3.

The V gene is TRBV28, the J gene TRBJ2-5; D remains ambiguous. The better agreement between TRBJ2-1 and the DNA end casts doubt on the J call. CDR3 length: 15 amino acids. Germline V gene sequence: CDR1 MDHEN, CDR2 SYDVKM. The CDR3 coding sequence is TGTGCCAGCAGTTTATTCGGCGGAGTCTCGGATGAGCAGTTCTTC. Encoded protein: CASSLFGGVSDEQFF.

The V and J genes are TRBV10-3 and TRBJ2-5; 10 bases align to TRBD2. Germline V lookup: CDR1 ENHRY, CDR2 SYGVKD. The CDR3 sequence is 14 residues long. The ends lost 4 bases at V and 5 bases at J; junction bases unmatched: 4. CDR3 sequence: CAISAAGGPETQYF. In DNA form, the CDR3 reads TGTGCCATCAGTGCAGCGGGGGGGCCGGAGACCCAGTACTTC.

The gene calls are TRBV29-1 and TRBJ2-6, with a possible D match to TRBD1 (5 bases). The CDR3 is 16 amino acids. Germline CDR1 reads SQVTM; CDR2 reads ANQGSEA. Trimming removed 0 bases from V and 3 bases from J, with 12 bases in between. The CDR3 region has the DNA TGCAGCGTTGAAGATGGGGCACAGCTTGGGGCCAACGTCCTGACTTTC. Translated: CSVEDGAQLGANVLTF.

This clonotype was detected only a few times. The V gene is TRBV5-1, the J gene TRBJ1-1, with D perhaps matching TRBD1 (5 bases). The germline CDR1 and CDR2 sequences are SGHRS and YFSETQ. The CDR3 loop spans 14 amino acids. V lost 4 bases to trimming and J lost 5 bases, with 15 bases between them. CDR3 protein: CASSRGRGGTEAFF. In DNA, the CDR3 is TGCGCCAGCAGCCGGGGACGGGGGGGGACTGAAGCTTTCTTT. Full variable domain (rest looked up from reference TRBV5-1 and TRBJ1-1): KAGVTQTPRYLIKTRGQQVTLSCSPISGHRSVSWYQQTPGQGLQFLFEYFSETQRNKGNFPGRFSGRQFSNSRSEMNVSTLELGDSALYLCASSRGRGGTEAFFGQGTRLTVV.

The sample holds a few counts of this clonotype. The chain couples TRBV20-1 to TRBJ2-1; 8 nucleotides match TRBD2. The germline gives CDR1 DFQATT, CDR2 SNEGSKA (reference sequence). The trim removed 2 bases at V and 9 bases at J, leaving 3 bases unmatched. The CDR3 is 12 amino acids. CDR3 DNA sequence: TGCAGTGCTAGACTCACTAGCGGTGAGCAGTTCTTC. It codes for CSARLTSGEQFF.

The chain combines TRBV20-1 with TRBJ2-1, with 14 bases fitting TRBD2. From germline, CDR1 is DFQATT and CDR2 SNEGSKA (reference sequence). The CDR3 consists of 12 residues. V shed 8 bases and J 9 bases; nucleotides not matched to a gene: 3. The CDR3 region has the DNA TGCAGTCCGGGACTAGCGGGAGTTGAGCAGTTCTTC. This codes for CSPGLAGVEQFF.

The CDR3 nucleotides are TGTGCCAGCAGCCCCGGGACAGGGATGGGGGCCAACGTCCTGACTTTC. Translated, it gives CASSPGTGMGANVLTF. The V and J genes are TRBV7-9 and TRBJ2-6, with 9 nucleotides matching TRBD1. Germline V gene lookup returns CDR1 SEHNR and CDR2 FQNEAQ (reference sequence). This CDR3 is built from 16 residues. V lost 5 bases and J lost 4; bases outside the gene matches: 6.

There are a few counts of this clonotype. J is TRBJ1-1 and V is TRBV6-4; D uncertain. Germline CDR1 MRHNA, CDR2 SNTAGT. Trimming stripped 3 bases from V and 4 bases from J, with 6 bases between. The CDR3 extends over 12 amino acids. The CDR3 protein is CASSDGLTEAFF. In DNA, the CDR3 is TGTGCCAGCAGTGATGGCCTCACTGAAGCTTTCTTT.

This clonotype has only a few counts. The chain employs TRBV4-1 and TRBJ2-7; the match to TRBD2 covers 8 bases. This CDR3 comprises 16 residues. Germline lookup yields CDR1 MGHRA and CDR2 YSYEKL. V lost 4 bases and J lost 0; bases outside the gene matches: 8. CDR3 residues: CASSPVVGRGSYEQYF. CDR3 coding DNA: TGCGCCAGCAGCCCTGTGGTCGGGAGGGGCTCCTACGAGCAGTACTTC.

This sequence joins TRBV27 and TRBJ1-1, with unresolved D. V gave up 2 bases and J gave up 0 bases, with 10 bases separating them. CDR1 MNHEY and CDR2 SMNVEV come from the germline V gene (reference sequence). CDR3 length equals 15 residues. The chain's CDR3 is CASSLLAEMNTEAFF. The CDR3 DNA follows: TGTGCCAGCAGTTTACTAGCAGAGATGAACACTGAAGCTTTCTTT.

This clonotype was picked up a small number of times. The CDR3 here is CASRPGQGGKETQYF. DNA of the CDR3: TGTGCCAGCAGACCGGGGCAGGGGGGAAAAGAGACCCAGTACTTC. This chain joins TRBV6-5 and TRBJ2-5; TRBD1 is a possible D gene (7 bases). From germline, CDR1 is MNHEY and CDR2 SVGAGI. Trimming took 6 bases from V and 3 from J, leaving 17 bases between them. The CDR3 extends over 15 amino acids.

The rearrangement uses TRBV4-1 and TRBJ2-4; unclear D gene. V lost 5 bases and J lost 7, with 21 bases in between. The germline CDR1 and CDR2 sequences are MGHRA and YSYEKL. The CDR3 extends over 16 amino acids. The CDR3 region is CASSEISRQVGNIQYF. The CDR3 DNA sequence: TGCGCCAGCAGCGAGATATCTAGGCAGGTTGGGAACATTCAGTACTTC.

This chain joins TRBV6-6 and TRBJ1-4; D might be TRBD1 (6 bases). Germline V gene lookup returns CDR1 MNHNY and CDR2 SVGAGI (reference sequence). This CDR3 contains 14 residues. Between the trimmed V and J ends, which lost 8 bases and 7 bases, there was a span of 17 bases. In DNA, the CDR3 is TGTGCCAGCTCAGGGGATTGGTTGGTTGAAAAACTGTTTTTT. Its translation: CASSGDWLVEKLFF.

This clonotype has a handful of counts. The rearrangement links TRBV12-3 or TRBV12-4 to TRBJ1-1; 10 bases map to TRBD1. The CDR3 consists of 16 residues. J lost 4 bases, V lost 5 bases, and 10 bases had no gene match. DNA for the CDR3: TGTGCCAGCAGTCCCTGGGACAGGGGCGGGGGCACTGAAGCTTTCTTT. This gives the protein CASSPWDRGGGTEAFF.

This clonotype was observed a few times. The chain uses TRBV7-2 and TRBJ1-2; no clear D. V was pared by 5 bases and J by 1 base, with 8 bases between. The CDR3 totals 13 residues. The germline CDR1 and CDR2 sequences are SGHTA and FQGNSA. CDR3 nucleotide sequence: TGTGCCAGCAGCCCTGCCTTTAACTATGGCTACACCTTC. It is translated as CASSPAFNYGYTF.